This passage covers 6 T cell receptor beta chains from one sample sequenced in a study of cytomegalovirus exposure and HLA in healthy donors. The PCR was carried out with 60 Vbeta primers and 13 Jbeta primers. Clones were sequenced by immunoSEQ multiplex PCR, and TCRdb holds only the in-frame ones, with some missing. The table includes 140,000 to 150,000 clones, over 8% detected once. Sample: PBMCs. The receptors here all came from a male donor in good health and CMV-seronegative.

This clone was seen only a few times. This sequence joins TRBV6-5 and TRBJ2-7; 11 bases map to TRBD1. The CDR3 length is 14 residues. J lost 4 bases, V lost 4 bases, and 3 bases had no gene match. The germline gives CDR1 MNHEY, CDR2 SVGAGI. CDR3 protein: CASSSGTGGYEQYF. The CDR3 nucleotides are TGTGCCAGCAGTTCCGGGACAGGGGGATACGAGCAGTACTTC.

This clone was seen only a few times. The rearrangement links TRBV6-6 to TRBJ2-7, with 7 bases fitting TRBD2. The ends lost 6 bases at V and 2 bases at J; junction bases unmatched: 10. Germline CDR1 MNHNY, CDR2 SVGAGI (reference sequence). This CDR3 is built from 15 residues. This chain's CDR3 is CASSARLADPYEQYF. In DNA form, the CDR3 reads TGTGCCAGCAGCGCACGTCTAGCGGACCCCTACGAGCAGTACTTC.

The chain uses TRBV7-2 and TRBJ2-7; TRBD1 matches at 8 bases. The CDR3 sequence is 15 residues long. V shed 6 bases, J shed 7 bases, and the junction held 14 bases outside the gene matches. Germline CDR1 reads SGHTA; CDR2 reads FQGNSA. The CDR3 coding sequence is TGTGCCAGCAGTTTCAGGGGGCTCAACTCCTTGGAGCAGTACTTC. Translation gives CASSFRGLNSLEQYF.

The chain is built from TRBV12-5 and TRBJ2-7, with no clear D. The V gene lost 0 bases and the J gene lost 12 bases, with 12 bases spanning the gap. CDR3 length: 12 residues. Germline CDR1 LGHNT, CDR2 FRNRAP. The CDR3 region has the DNA TGTGCTAGTGGTTTGGTAGTTCCCCTGCGGTACTTC. This gives the protein CASGLVVPLRYF.

V usage is TRBV27 and J usage is TRBJ1-1, with TRBD1 identical over 7 bases. CDR1 is MNHEY, CDR2 SMNVEV, per germline (reference sequence). The CDR3 length is 21 residues. Trimming took 1 base from V and 0 from J; bases not matched to a gene: 20. The CDR3, as DNA: TGTGCCAGCAGTTTATGGGGAAGGAGAACAGGGGTACCCGTAATGAACACTGAAGCTTTCTTT. This codes for CASSLWGRRTGVPVMNTEAFF.

The table lists this clone with a few counts. The conserved final phenylalanine or tryptophan is absent from the CDR3, which likely points to a read error. The chain carries TRBV10-1 and TRBJ2-7; weak D call: TRBD2 (5 bases). V shed 0 bases and J shed 0 bases, with 12 bases lying between them. CDR1 is WNHNN and CDR2 is SYGVQD in the germline V gene (reference sequence). The length of the CDR3 is 16 residues. The CDR3: CASSESSGNDSYEQYL. For the CDR3, the DNA is TGCGCCAGCAGTGAGTCGAGCGGTAATGACTCCTACGAGCAGTACCTC.